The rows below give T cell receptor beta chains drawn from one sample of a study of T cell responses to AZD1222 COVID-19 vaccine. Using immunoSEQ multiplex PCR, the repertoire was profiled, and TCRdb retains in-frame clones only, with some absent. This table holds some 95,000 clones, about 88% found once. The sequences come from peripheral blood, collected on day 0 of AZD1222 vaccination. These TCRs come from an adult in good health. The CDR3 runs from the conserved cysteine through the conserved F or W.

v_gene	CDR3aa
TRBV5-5	CASSGSNEKLFF
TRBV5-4	CASSWGLAGLTDTQYF
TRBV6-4	CASSDRDNNEQFF
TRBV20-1	CSASGPAGGSTDTQYF
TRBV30	CAWSVRVNYGYTF
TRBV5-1	CASTFSGGSYNEQFF
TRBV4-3	CASSFGQGLTYEQYF
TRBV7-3	CASSPSSGTNNEQFF
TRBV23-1	CASSQFEWGWDTEAFF
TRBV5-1	CASSLQGLPYNEQFF
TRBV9	CASSPPAGGVYEQYF
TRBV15	CATSRGGTNSPLHF
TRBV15	CATSATSGGLGDGYTF
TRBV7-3	CATRRQPQHF
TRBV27	CASRTGPGEAFF
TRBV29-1	CSVGRGETEKLFF
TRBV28	CGTQGTLNQPQHF
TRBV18	CASSPPGGTEAFF
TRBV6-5	CASSTQQGRGYGYTF
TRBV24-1	CATSDRQRNQPQHF
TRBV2	CASSEAGYEQYF
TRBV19	CASSGDRGQPQHF
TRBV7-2	CASSLTGGVVYGYTF
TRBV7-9	CASSLTDPNQPQHF
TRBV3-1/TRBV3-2	CASSQRDGTDTQYF
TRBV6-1	CASSESVFYGYTF
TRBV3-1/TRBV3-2	CASSQAGLSPLHF
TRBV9	CASSVSRAGHEQYF
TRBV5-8	CASSLVGLGGEQYF
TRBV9	CASSVAPGALPETQYF
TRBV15	CATSRKDRNTEAFF
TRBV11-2	CASSLAGTLGGETQYF
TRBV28	CASSPTGQGYNEQFF
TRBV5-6	CASIPRTGDYGYTF
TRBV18	CASSPRTGTSDTQYF
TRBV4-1	CASTSSGGPQETQYF
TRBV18	CASSPPGQGFEQYF
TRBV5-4	CASRGGNTEAFF
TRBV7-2	CASSSNGEQFF
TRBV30	CAWSVPPRGGLTDTQYF
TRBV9	CASSVAAGLGTGELFF
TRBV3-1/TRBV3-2	CASSQDPGSNQPQHF
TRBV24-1	CATSVKGRGKKGNGYTF
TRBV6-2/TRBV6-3	CASSYWGGDTEAFF
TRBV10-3	CAISEYETQYF
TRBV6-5	CASSYYGEQETQYF
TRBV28	CASSLPGTNEQFF
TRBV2	CASSVPGLAEQFF
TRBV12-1	CASSFAQGRQTNYGYTF
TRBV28	CASWDRAGTEAFF
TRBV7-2	CASSLVTVAEAFF
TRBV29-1	CSVGRATWHF
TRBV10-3	CAISEDAGRVNEKLFF
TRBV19	CASSIDLSEGAVKGYTF
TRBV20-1	CSAPRETQYF
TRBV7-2	CASSLFLGLTGELFF
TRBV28	CASSRKYEQYF
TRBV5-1	CASSLRPLKDTEAFF
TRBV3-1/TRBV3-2	CASSPSGGDNEQFF
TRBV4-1	CASSPPLVKTQLMNTEAFF